These T cell receptor beta chains were read from a single sample in a study of T cell repertoires in ileal Crohn's disease. Profiling relied on immunoSEQ multiplex PCR, and the TCRdb table lists in-frame clones only, not all of them. The repertoire holds approximately 9,600 clones, with 76% as singletons. Sequencing was carried out using ileal tissue. The receptors shown here come from an adult with Crohn's disease. The CDR3 runs from the conserved cysteine through the conserved F or W. D genes are given only for firm matches. Clone size is shown for a subset of rows, as once, few, many or a class of expanded clone.

clone size,D gene,J gene,V gene,CDR3 protein,CDR3 DNA
-,-,TRBJ1-2,TRBV6-6,CASSYTQKNYGYTF,TGTGCCAGCAGTTACACACAGAAAAACTATGGCTACACCTTC
-,-,TRBJ1-5,TRBV28,CASTPGGKGDQPQHF,TGTGCCAGCACCCCTGGCGGGAAAGGGGATCAGCCCCAGCATTTT
-,-,TRBJ2-5,TRBV19,CASSIDSERETQYF,TGTGCCAGTAGTATAGATAGCGAGAGGGAGACCCAGTACTTC
-,-,TRBJ1-5,TRBV19,CASSSRQSNQPQHF,TGTGCCAGTAGCTCTAGACAGAGCAATCAGCCCCAGCATTTT
-,-,TRBJ2-2,TRBV6-5,CASSANQGIAGELFF,TGTGCCAGCAGTGCTAATCAGGGTATCGCCGGGGAGCTGTTTTTT
-,-,TRBJ1-5,TRBV15,CATSVGSSNQPQHF,TGTGCCACCAGCGTGGGGAGTAGCAATCAGCCCCAGCATTTT
-,-,TRBJ2-7,TRBV5-1,CASRRGNTYEQYF,TGCGCCAGCAGACGCGGAAATACCTACGAGCAGTACTTC
-,TRBD2,TRBJ2-2,TRBV7-9,CASSRTSGGNAGAGELFF,TGTGCCAGCAGCCGTACTAGCGGGGGCAATGCGGGGGCCGGGGAGCTGTTTTTT
medium-sized,-,TRBJ1-6,TRBV5-4,CASSLGGQRTSPLHF,TGTGCCAGCAGCTTGGGGGGCCAAAGGACTTCACCCCTCCACTTT
-,TRBD2,TRBJ2-7,TRBV5-1,CASSGTSMTEQYF,TGCGCCAGTTCCGGGACTAGTATGACCGAGCAGTACTTC
large,TRBD1,TRBJ2-7,TRBV10-3,CAIRDSSSYEQYF,TGTGCCATTCGGGACAGCAGCTCCTACGAGCAGTACTTC
-,TRBD1,TRBJ1-6,TRBV9,CASSVVGQGTNSPLHF,TGTGCCAGCAGCGTAGTGGGACAGGGGACAAATTCACCCCTCCACTTT
-,-,TRBJ1-2,TRBV25-1,CASATGTYGYTF,TGTGCCAGCGCAACAGGGACCTATGGCTACACCTTC
-,-,TRBJ2-2,TRBV5-4,CASSLVGGTGELFF,TGTGCCAGCAGCTTGGTAGGCGGCACCGGGGAGCTGTTTTTT
-,-,TRBJ2-7,TRBV7-8,CASSLSAGWSYEQYF,TGTGCCAGCAGCTTAAGCGCCGGGTGGTCCTACGAGCAGTACTTC
-,-,TRBJ2-3,TRBV25-1,CASSPQAGTDTQYF,TGTGCCAGCAGTCCTCAAGCTGGCACAGATACGCAGTATTTT
-,-,TRBJ1-2,TRBV19,CASSIGEPTYGYTF,TGTGCCAGTAGTATTGGGGAGCCTACCTATGGCTACACCTTC
-,-,TRBJ2-7,TRBV18,CASSPPIRTYEQYF,TGTGCCAGCTCACCACCAATCAGAACCTACGAGCAGTACTTC
few,-,TRBJ1-3,TRBV19,CASTPSVLSGNTIYF,TGTGCCAGTACCCCCTCGGTCCTCTCTGGAAACACCATATATTTT
-,-,TRBJ1-1,TRBV5-4,CASSPGRTEAFF,TGTGCCAGCAGCCCGGGTCGGACTGAAGCTTTCTTT
-,-,TRBJ1-1,TRBV27,CASSPLDRNTEAFF,TGTGCCAGCAGTCCGCTTGACAGAAACACTGAAGCTTTCTTT
-,TRBD2,TRBJ2-2,TRBV9,CASTKLSGGSSTGELFF,TGTGCCAGCACCAAACTTAGCGGGGGGTCCTCCACCGGGGAGCTGTTTTTT
-,TRBD1,TRBJ1-2,TRBV5-4,CASSPTGGRGYGYTF,TGTGCCAGCAGCCCGACAGGGGGGCGAGGCTATGGCTACACCTTC
-,TRBD1,TRBJ1-2,TRBV5-6,CASRHGTAVSGYTF,TGTGCCAGCAGGCATGGGACAGCCGTGAGTGGCTACACCTTC
-,-,TRBJ1-6,TRBV4-2,CASSPVQGSGNSPLHF,TGTGCCAGCAGCCCGGTCCAGGGAAGTGGCAATTCACCCCTCCACTTT
few,TRBD2,TRBJ2-3,TRBV5-6,CASSPQREGARTDTQYF,TGTGCCAGCAGTCCCCAGCGGGAGGGGGCTCGCACAGATACGCAGTATTTT
-,-,TRBJ1-6,TRBV5-4,CASSDRVNSPLHF,TGTGCCAGCAGCGATAGAGTAAACTCACCCCTCCACTTT
-,-,TRBJ2-7,TRBV6-6,CASSFLAGYEQYF,TGTGCCAGCAGTTTCCTTGCGGGGTACGAGCAGTACTTC
-,-,TRBJ1-5,TRBV7-3,CASSRNGGGNQPQHF,TGTGCCAGCAGCCGTAACGGGGGTGGAAATCAGCCCCAGCATTTT
-,-,TRBJ1-1,TRBV5-1,CASSFDRNTEAFF,TGCGCCAGCAGCTTCGACAGGAACACTGAAGCTTTCTTT
-,-,TRBJ2-2,TRBV5-1,CASSLALSNTGELFF,TGCGCCAGCAGCTTGGCCCTATCGAACACCGGGGAGCTGTTTTTT
-,-,TRBJ1-2,TRBV6-5,CASRAPNGYTF,TGTGCCAGCAGAGCCCCTAATGGCTACACCTTC
-,TRBD2,TRBJ2-1,TRBV27,CAIGLAVGNEQFF,TGTGCCATAGGACTAGCAGTCGGGAATGAGCAGTTCTTC
-,TRBD1,TRBJ2-5,TRBV5-1,CASSLGGQPYQETQYF,TGCGCCAGCAGCTTGGGGGGACAGCCGTACCAAGAGACCCAGTACTTC
-,-,TRBJ2-7,TRBV7-2,CASSSSGGEQYF,TGTGCCAGCAGCTCCTCCGGGGGCGAGCAGTACTTC
-,TRBD1,TRBJ1-1,TRBV15,CATSDRRDRGVAFF,TGTGCCACCAGCGATCGTCGGGACAGGGGAGTAGCTTTCTTT
few,-,TRBJ2-2,TRBV5-1,CASSYRTSHTGELFF,TGCGCCAGCAGCTACCGGACATCACACACCGGGGAGCTGTTTTTT
few,-,TRBJ1-1,TRBV5-8,CASSLGTSNTEAFF,TGTGCCAGCAGCTTGGGGACTTCGAACACTGAAGCTTTCTTT
large,-,TRBJ1-3,TRBV5-1,CASSLDSFGNTIYF,TGCGCCAGCAGCTTAGACAGCTTCGGAAACACCATATATTTT
-,-,TRBJ2-4,TRBV2,CASSAGQWENIQYF,TGTGCCAGCAGTGCAGGACAGTGGGAAAACATTCAGTACTTC
once,TRBD2,TRBJ2-7,TRBV5-1,CASSLERDPTYEQYF,TGCGCCAGCAGCTTGGAGCGGGACCCGACCTACGAGCAGTACTTC
-,-,TRBJ2-5,TRBV5-1,CASSLVSDETQYF,TGCGCCAGCAGCTTGGTTAGCGATGAGACCCAGTACTTC
-,TRBD1,TRBJ2-2,TRBV5-1,CASTSMDRGNTGELFF,TGCGCCAGCACCTCCATGGACAGGGGGAACACCGGGGAGCTGTTTTTT
-,TRBD1,TRBJ2-7,TRBV4-3,CASSPGTGKYEQYF,TGCGCCAGCAGCCCGGGGACAGGGAAATACGAGCAGTACTTC
-,TRBD1,TRBJ1-1,TRBV6-5,CASSYPGQMNTEAFF,TGTGCCAGCAGTTATCCGGGACAGATGAACACTGAAGCTTTCTTT
few,-,TRBJ1-5,TRBV6-6,CASSSSQVGPQHF,TGTGCCAGCAGTTCTTCTCAGGTCGGGCCCCAGCATTTT